This TCR beta chain appears in the sequencing data of a study of Ad26.COV2.S vaccination and SARS-CoV-2 variants. The table came from immunoSEQ multiplex PCR; TCRdb's copy has only in-frame clones and leaves some out. The sample yields some 480,000 clones, around 85% seen once. CDR3 size: 14 residues. With 4 bases removed from V and 3 bases from J, the gap between germline ends came to 13 bases. CDR1 and CDR2 from the germline V gene are KGHSH and LQKENI. Regarding treatment: some 20 received Ad26.COV2.S at low or high dose, single or two shots; 5 received placebo; per-sample allocation not given. Day 63 after the first injection of vaccine or placebo was the sampling time.

V and J are TRBV18 and TRBJ2-7; no reliable D call. The starting material was peripheral blood, obtained in a trial of Ad26.COV2.S vaccine versus placebo. The TCR originated in a person between 18 and 59 years old who received the Ad26.COV2.S COVID-19 vaccine or a placebo. The CDR3 region is CASSLTRIDYEQYF. CDR3 coding DNA: TGTGCCAGCTCACTCACCAGAATTGACTACGAGCAGTACTTC.